This paragraph covers one TCR beta chain sequence. V lost 2 bases to trimming and J lost 4 bases, with 14 bases between them. This CDR3 has 15 residues. Germline-derived CDR1 and CDR2 are MNHEY and SVGEGT. Profiled with immunoSEQ multiplex PCR; TCRdb holds only in-frame clones, not every one. The data hold 400,000 to 500,000 clones, with roughly 88% observed a single time. This sample is part of a study of blood T cell repertoires in COVID-19. The wider study: T cells, B-cell-depleted T cells, or PBMCs provided the cDNA or gDNA that served as material.

This TCR derives from a woman aged 30 to 39 with active or convalescent COVID-19. This chain uses TRBV6-2 or TRBV6-3 with TRBJ1-2; a possible D gene is TRBD1 (5 bases). The sequenced sample consisted of peripheral blood. CDR3 nucleotides: TGTGCCAGCAGTTACAAACTCAGGGTTGCCTATGGCTACACCTTC. This codes for CASSYKLRVAYGYTF.